The clone carrying this T cell receptor beta chain was observed a few times. A multiplex PCR was run with 60 Vbeta primers and 13 Jbeta primers. The assay was immunoSEQ multiplex PCR, and TCRdb's table has in-frame clones only and misses some. The sample carries around 65,000 clones, approximately 67% recorded once. These data come from a study of cytomegalovirus exposure and HLA in healthy donors. V lost 0 bases, J lost 6 bases, and 6 bases stayed unmatched. This CDR3 contains 16 residues. CDR1 is LGHNA and CDR2 is YNFKEQ in the germline V gene. The clonotype was recovered from a young man in good health and CMV-seronegative. The source material was PBMCs. V is TRBV4-2 and J is TRBJ2-2; 8 bases align to TRBD2. The CDR3 DNA follows: TGTGCCAGCAGCCAAGAAGCGGGGGACTTTCCCGGGGAGCTGTTTTTT. Its protein is CASSQEAGDFPGELFF.